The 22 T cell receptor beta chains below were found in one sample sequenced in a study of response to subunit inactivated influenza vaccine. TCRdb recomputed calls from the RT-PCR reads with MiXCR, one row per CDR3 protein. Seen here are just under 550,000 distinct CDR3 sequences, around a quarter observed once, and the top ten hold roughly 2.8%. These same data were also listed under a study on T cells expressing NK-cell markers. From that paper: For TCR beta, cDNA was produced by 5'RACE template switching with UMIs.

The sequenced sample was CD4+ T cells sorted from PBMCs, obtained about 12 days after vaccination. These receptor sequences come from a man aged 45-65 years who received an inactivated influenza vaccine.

CDR3 DNA sequence: TGTGCCAGCAGTGACAATGGCGGGGAGCTGTTTTTT. Translating it yields CASSDNGGELFF. The genes are TRBV6-4 and TRBJ2-2; no clear D. The germline V gene has CDR1 MRHNA and CDR2 SNTAGT. V shed 2 bases and J shed 7 bases, with 5 bases lying between them. This CDR3 has 12 residues.

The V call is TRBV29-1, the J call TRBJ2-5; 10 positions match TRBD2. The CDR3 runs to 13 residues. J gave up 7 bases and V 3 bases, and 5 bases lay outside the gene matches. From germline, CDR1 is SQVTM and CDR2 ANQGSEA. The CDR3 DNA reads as TGCAGCGTTGAGCTAGCGGGGGTAGTGACCCAGTACTTC. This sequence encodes CSVELAGVVTQYF.

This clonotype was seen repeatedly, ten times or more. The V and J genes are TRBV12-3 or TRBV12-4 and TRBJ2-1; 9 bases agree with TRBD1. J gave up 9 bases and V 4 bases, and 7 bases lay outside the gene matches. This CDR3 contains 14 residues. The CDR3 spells CASSSRDRVGEQFF. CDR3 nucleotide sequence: TGTGCCAGCAGTTCCCGGGACAGGGTTGGTGAGCAGTTCTTC.

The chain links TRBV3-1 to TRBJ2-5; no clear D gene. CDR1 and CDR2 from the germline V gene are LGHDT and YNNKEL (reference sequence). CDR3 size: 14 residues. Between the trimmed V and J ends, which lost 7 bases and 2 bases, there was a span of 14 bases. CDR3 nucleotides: TGTGCCAGCAATGCCCAACCGTTTCAAGAGACCCAGTACTTC. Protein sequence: CASNAQPFQETQYF.

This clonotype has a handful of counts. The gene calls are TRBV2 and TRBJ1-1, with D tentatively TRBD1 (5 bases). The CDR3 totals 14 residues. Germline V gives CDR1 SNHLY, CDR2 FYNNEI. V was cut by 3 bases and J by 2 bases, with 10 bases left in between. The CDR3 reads CASSDGRDNTEAFF. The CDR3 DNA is TGTGCCAGCAGTGACGGCAGGGACAACACTGAAGCTTTCTTT.

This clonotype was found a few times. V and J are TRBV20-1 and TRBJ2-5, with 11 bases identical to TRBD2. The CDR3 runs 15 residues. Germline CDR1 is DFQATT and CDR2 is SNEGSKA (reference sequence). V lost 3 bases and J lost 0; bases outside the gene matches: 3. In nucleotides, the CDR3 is TGCAGTGCTAGCCCGACTAGCGGGAACCAAGAGACCCAGTACTTC. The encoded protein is CSASPTSGNQETQYF.

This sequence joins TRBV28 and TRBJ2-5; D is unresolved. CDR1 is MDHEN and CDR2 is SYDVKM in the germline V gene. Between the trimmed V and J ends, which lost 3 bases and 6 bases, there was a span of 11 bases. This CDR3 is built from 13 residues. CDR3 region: CASSFVGTKTQYF. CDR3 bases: TGTGCCAGCAGTTTCGTGGGAACAAAGACCCAGTACTTC.

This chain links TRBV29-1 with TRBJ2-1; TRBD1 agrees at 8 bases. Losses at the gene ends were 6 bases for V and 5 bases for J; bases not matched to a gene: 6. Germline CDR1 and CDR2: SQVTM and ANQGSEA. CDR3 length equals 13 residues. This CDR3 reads CSVADRVDNEQFF. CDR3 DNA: TGCAGCGTAGCGGACAGGGTGGACAATGAGCAGTTCTTC.

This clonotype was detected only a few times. The CDR3 region has the DNA TGTGCCAGCAGGCGGGTACAGGGGGGGGACTACGAGCAGTACTTC. It codes for CASRRVQGGDYEQYF. The chain recombines TRBV12-3 or TRBV12-4 with TRBJ2-7; D perhaps matches TRBD1 (8 bases). The CDR3 has 15 amino acids. V gave up 6 bases and J gave up 3 bases, with 18 bases separating them.

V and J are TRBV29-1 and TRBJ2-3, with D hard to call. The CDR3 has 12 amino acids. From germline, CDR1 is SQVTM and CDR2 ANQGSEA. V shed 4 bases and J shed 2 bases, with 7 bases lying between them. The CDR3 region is CSVGTNTDTQYF. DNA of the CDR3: TGCAGCGTTGGGACCAACACAGATACGCAGTATTTT.

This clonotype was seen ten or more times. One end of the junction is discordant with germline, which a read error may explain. Here the CDR3 reads CASSQDVGTGGPQGDF. The DNA for the CDR3 is TGTGCCAGCAGCCAAGATGTCGGGACAGGGGGTCCTCAGGGCGACTTC. The rearrangement uses TRBV4-2 and TRBJ2-7; 11 bases line up with TRBD1. The CDR3 is 16 amino acids. Germline CDR1 reads LGHNA; CDR2 reads YNFKEQ.

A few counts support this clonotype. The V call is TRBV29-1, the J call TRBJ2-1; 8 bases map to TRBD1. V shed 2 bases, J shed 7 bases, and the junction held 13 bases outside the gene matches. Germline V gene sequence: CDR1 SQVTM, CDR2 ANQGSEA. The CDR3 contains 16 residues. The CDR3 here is CSVEPTGTGARNEQFF. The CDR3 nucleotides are TGCAGCGTTGAACCTACCGGGACAGGAGCTCGAAATGAGCAGTTCTTC.

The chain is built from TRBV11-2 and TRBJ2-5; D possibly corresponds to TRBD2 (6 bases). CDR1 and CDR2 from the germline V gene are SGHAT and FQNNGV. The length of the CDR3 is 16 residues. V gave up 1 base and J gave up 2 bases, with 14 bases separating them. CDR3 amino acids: CASSLAPFAGQETQYF. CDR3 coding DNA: TGTGCCAGCAGCTTAGCCCCATTTGCGGGGCAAGAGACCCAGTACTTC.

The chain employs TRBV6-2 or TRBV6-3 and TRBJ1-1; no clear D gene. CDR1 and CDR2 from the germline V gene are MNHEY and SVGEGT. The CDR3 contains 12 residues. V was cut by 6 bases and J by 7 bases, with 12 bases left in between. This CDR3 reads CASSHVIGEAFF. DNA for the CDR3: TGTGCCAGCAGCCACGTGATCGGTGAAGCTTTCTTT.

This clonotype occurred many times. The CDR3 DNA is TGTGCCAGCAGTTTAGTACGGCTAGCAGAGGAGCAGTTCTTC. It codes for CASSLVRLAEEQFF. V is TRBV12-3 or TRBV12-4 and J is TRBJ2-1; perhaps TRBD2 as D (5 bases). This CDR3 comprises 14 residues. V lost 1 base and J lost 10, with 14 bases in between.

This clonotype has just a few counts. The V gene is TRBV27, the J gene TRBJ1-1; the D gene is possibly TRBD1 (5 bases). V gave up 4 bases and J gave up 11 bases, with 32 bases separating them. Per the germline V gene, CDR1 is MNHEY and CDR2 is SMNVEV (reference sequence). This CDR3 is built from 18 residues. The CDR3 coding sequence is TGTGCCAGCAGTTCCATTGGGTTCTTGGGGGGGGATAGCTTCAGGGCTTTCTTT. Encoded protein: CASSSIGFLGGDSFRAFF.

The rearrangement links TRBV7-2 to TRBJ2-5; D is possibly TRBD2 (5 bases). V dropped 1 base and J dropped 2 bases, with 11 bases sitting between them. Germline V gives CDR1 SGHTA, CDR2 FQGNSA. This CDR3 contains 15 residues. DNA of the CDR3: TGTGCCAGCAGCTTAGTGTCGGGAACTCAAGAGACCCAGTACTTC. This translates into CASSLVSGTQETQYF.

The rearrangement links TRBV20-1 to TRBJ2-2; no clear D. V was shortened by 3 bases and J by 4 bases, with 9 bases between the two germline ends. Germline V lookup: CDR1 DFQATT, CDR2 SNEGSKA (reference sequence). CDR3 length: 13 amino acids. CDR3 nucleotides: TGCAGTGCTAGTCGGTCTGGCACCGGGGAGCTGTTTTTT. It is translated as CSASRSGTGELFF.

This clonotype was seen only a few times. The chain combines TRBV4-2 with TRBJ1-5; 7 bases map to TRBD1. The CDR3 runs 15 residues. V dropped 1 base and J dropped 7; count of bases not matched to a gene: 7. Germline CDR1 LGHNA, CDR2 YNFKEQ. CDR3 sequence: CASSQGGQLRQPQHF. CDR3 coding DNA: TGTGCCAGCAGCCAAGGGGGACAGTTAAGACAGCCCCAGCATTTT.

DNA for the CDR3: TGTGCCAGCAGCTACCCGCCGAGCCACAATGAGCAGTTCTTC. It encodes CASSYPPSHNEQFF. J is TRBJ2-1 and V is TRBV7-2, with D unclear. CDR1 is SGHTA, CDR2 FQGNSA, per germline. V lost 4 bases to trimming and J lost 5 bases, with 12 bases between them. The CDR3 sequence is 14 residues long. The entire variable domain, with the rest obtained from reference TRBV7-2 and TRBJ2-1, is as follows: GAGVSQSPSNKVTEKGKDVELRCDPISGHTALYWYRQSLGQGLEFLIYFQGNSAPDKSGLPSDRFSAERTGGSVSTLTIQRTQQEDSAVYLCASSYPPSHNEQFFGPGTRLTVL.

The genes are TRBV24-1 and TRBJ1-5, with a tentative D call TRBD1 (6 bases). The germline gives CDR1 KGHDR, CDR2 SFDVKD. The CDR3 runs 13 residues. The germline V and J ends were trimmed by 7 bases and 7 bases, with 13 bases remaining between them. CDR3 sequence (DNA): TGTGCCACCAGGGAAGATGGGGGCCAGCCCCAGCATTTT. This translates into CATREDGGQPQHF.

The CDR3 DNA follows: TGCGCCAGCAGCGTGATTCAGGGGGCGTTTGGCTACACCTTC. The encoded protein is CASSVIQGAFGYTF. This chain connects TRBV5-1 to TRBJ1-2; 8 bases align to TRBD1. J lost 7 bases, V lost 4 bases, and 9 bases had no gene match. Germline V lookup: CDR1 SGHRS, CDR2 YFSETQ. The CDR3 is made up of 14 amino acids.